This record covers a single TCR beta chain. This record comes from a study of shared clonotypes between healthy human individuals. Naivety among CD8 cells was defined by CD45RO negativity and positive CCR7 selection, thereby excluding terminally differentiated effector memory CD45RA+ cells. Sequenced by immunoSEQ multiplex PCR; TCRdb stores in-frame clones only, minus some. The sample includes around 2,000,000 clones, more than 85% of them seen just once. Material for sequencing was naive CD8+ T cells from PBMCs. The sequence came from a man younger than 30 in good health. Some clones in this sample may be carry-over from other donors' samples.

CDR3 in DNA: TGTGCCAGCAGCTTAACGATGGCAGCCTGGGGAGAGCAGTACTTC. Residues: CASSLTMAAWGEQYF. The V and J genes are TRBV7-3 and TRBJ2-7; D not certain. The V gene's germline CDR1 is SGHTA and CDR2 FQGTGA. The CDR3 has 15 residues. Trimming removed 0 bases from V and 7 bases from J, with 16 bases in between.